This is a list of T cell receptor beta chains from one sample in a study of T cell changes during pregnancy in multiple sclerosis. The repertoire was sequenced with immunoSEQ multiplex PCR; TCRdb's copy has only in-frame clones and lacks some. The profile shows about 20,000 clones, 80% to 90% of them singletons. Material: CD8+ T cells from peripheral blood mononuclear cells, obtained after pregnancy. The receptors shown here come from a female donor in good health, enrolled as a control in a pregnancy study. The CDR3 runs from the conserved cysteine through the conserved F or W. Each record gives: D gene, CDR3 length, clone size, V gene, J gene, CDR3 protein, CDR3 DNA. The D gene is left open where the match is weak. Size is stated for part of the rows, as once, few or many counts, or as a class when the clone is expanded.

d_gene: NA
len: 13
abundance: NA
v_gene: TRBV7-6
j_gene: TRBJ2-1
CDR3aa: CASSLALLQEQFF
CDR3nt: TGTGCCAGCAGCTTAGCGCTTCTACAGGAGCAGTTCTTC

d_gene: NA
len: 10
abundance: NA
v_gene: TRBV30
j_gene: TRBJ1-2
CDR3aa: CAWSTTGFTF
CDR3nt: TGTGCCTGGAGTACTACAGGGTTTACCTTC

d_gene: NA
len: 15
abundance: once
v_gene: TRBV5-8
j_gene: TRBJ2-4
CDR3aa: CATGFYAGAKNIQYF
CDR3nt: TGTGCCACCGGGTTCTACGCCGGGGCCAAAAACATTCAGTACTTC

d_gene: TRBD1
len: 14
abundance: once
v_gene: TRBV11-2
j_gene: TRBJ1-5
CDR3aa: CASSVGTANQPQHF
CDR3nt: TGTGCCAGCAGCGTGGGGACAGCAAATCAGCCCCAGCATTTT

d_gene: NA
len: 12
abundance: NA
v_gene: TRBV19
j_gene: TRBJ2-1
CDR3aa: CATTRGYNEQFF
CDR3nt: TGTGCCACAACCCGGGGGTACAATGAGCAGTTCTTC

d_gene: NA
len: 14
abundance: NA
v_gene: TRBV2
j_gene: TRBJ1-2
CDR3aa: CASSEARGAGGYTF
CDR3nt: TGTGCCAGCAGTGAAGCGCGGGGGGCTGGGGGCTACACCTTC

d_gene: NA
len: 14
abundance: NA
v_gene: TRBV5-1
j_gene: TRBJ1-1
CDR3aa: CASSWATAYTEAFF
CDR3nt: TGCGCCAGCAGCTGGGCGACAGCCTACACTGAAGCTTTCTTT

d_gene: NA
len: 16
abundance: NA
v_gene: TRBV27
j_gene: TRBJ1-4
CDR3aa: CASGAGFLATNEKLFF
CDR3nt: TGTGCCAGCGGCGCAGGGTTTCTTGCAACTAATGAAAAACTGTTTTTT

d_gene: TRBD1
len: 14
abundance: NA
v_gene: TRBV5-1
j_gene: TRBJ1-1
CDR3aa: CASSSTGVTTEAFF
CDR3nt: TGCGCCAGCAGCTCTACAGGGGTAACCACTGAAGCTTTCTTT

d_gene: TRBD2
len: 14
abundance: NA
v_gene: TRBV13
j_gene: TRBJ2-7
CDR3aa: CASSSSGATYEQYF
CDR3nt: TGTGCCAGCAGCTCTAGCGGGGCCACCTACGAGCAGTACTTC

d_gene: NA
len: 14
abundance: NA
v_gene: TRBV11-2
j_gene: TRBJ1-1
CDR3aa: CASSLGGPRREAFF
CDR3nt: TGTGCCAGCAGCTTAGGGGGGCCCAGGCGGGAAGCTTTCTTT